This is a list of T cell receptor beta chains from one sample in a study of cytomegalovirus exposure and HLA in healthy donors. Only in-frame clones appear in the TCRdb table, and some are missing; sequencing was by immunoSEQ multiplex PCR. The table lists 150,000 to 200,000 clones, roughly 85% of them singletons. The specimen sequenced was PBMCs. All receptors come from a woman aged 25-40 years in good health and CMV-seropositive. Both conserved end residues are part of each CDR3.

>TRBV6-1|TRBJ1-5
CASSDQGLVPGQPQHF
>TRBV29-1|TRBJ2-7
CSVFGAGLEQYF
>TRBV4-3|TRBJ1-3
CASSQARQSTVHF
>TRBV6-5|TRBJ2-7
CASSYDSDRGSYEQYF
>TRBV2|TRBJ2-3
CASSEGWGLTDTQYF
>TRBV7-8|TRBJ1-2
CASSRRLGGGGYTF
>TRBV5-1|TRBJ2-7
CASSLNQGLDEQYF
>TRBV10-1|TRBJ1-1
CASSTDRVTEAFF
>TRBV29-1|TRBJ1-2
CSVERVGSPQANGYTF
>TRBV10-2|TRBJ2-7
CASSDGGVGGFYEQYF
>TRBV10-3|TRBJ1-5
CAISGQGNQPQHF
>TRBV29-1|TRBJ1-5
CSVQEGSTTGQPQHF
>TRBV6-5|TRBJ2-1
CASKAERNEQFF
>TRBV29-1|TRBJ1-2
CSGWPRGARGYTF
>TRBV5-1|TRBJ2-3
CASTPPRLAGGTDTQYF
>TRBV7-6|TRBJ2-7
CASSATPGQGIEQYF
>TRBV5-1|TRBJ2-3
CASRFQGTMDTQYF
>TRBV7-9|TRBJ2-1
CASSLVGVNYNEQFF
>TRBV7-6|TRBJ1-1
CASSARQGLNTEAFF
>TRBV30|TRBJ1-5
CAWSVQSNQPQHF
>TRBV29-1|TRBJ2-7
CSVLRDSYEQYF
>TRBV4-1|TRBJ2-1
CASSHLMRGGRYNEQFF
>TRBV7-2|TRBJ2-4
CASSLRAAPRGGKNIQYF
>TRBV14|TRBJ2-7
CASSQDPASVAEQYF
>TRBV25-1|TRBJ1-2
CASSETGDSTKFYGYTF
>TRBV4-3|TRBJ1-4
CASSQESPLWTNEKLFF
>TRBV4-3|TRBJ2-3
CASSQDLLAGGSDTQYF
>TRBV7-2|TRBJ2-1
CASRVTRAYNEQFF
>TRBV7-9|TRBJ1-1
CASSFSSVEAFF
>TRBV2|TRBJ2-1
CASRMTSGRSGEQFF
>TRBV5-4|TRBJ2-2
CASTSGGGTGELFF
>TRBV5-3|TRBJ1-3
CARGVRQGARGNTIYF
>TRBV10-2|TRBJ2-1
CASSVGAGGGQHKRRGSYNEQFF
>TRBV7-2|TRBJ1-2
CASSLRQENLLFYGYTF
>TRBV5-5|TRBJ1-6
CASSLESRDNSPLHF
>TRBV30|TRBJ1-1
CAWNLGTLGGKTEAFF
>TRBV4-1|TRBJ2-5
CASSQPGEVETQYF
>TRBV19|TRBJ1-2
CASSADRGYGYTF
>TRBV11-2|TRBJ1-6
CASSPSTGYNSPLHF
>TRBV27|TRBJ2-4
CASRRTGKNIQYF
>TRBV6-1|TRBJ2-7
CASDLGGKRGYF
>TRBV11-2|TRBJ2-2
CASSIRGTNTGELFF
>TRBV6-1|TRBJ2-5
CASRGDSFTGETQYF
>TRBV10-3|TRBJ1-3
CAISESGTGDGDTIYF
>TRBV7-9|TRBJ1-2
CASSPSGASANYGYTF
>TRBV25-1|TRBJ1-1
CASRTTENTEAFF
>TRBV9|TRBJ2-7
CASSVGVGSGRASSEQYF
>TRBV19|TRBJ1-2
CASSLGQGFGYTF